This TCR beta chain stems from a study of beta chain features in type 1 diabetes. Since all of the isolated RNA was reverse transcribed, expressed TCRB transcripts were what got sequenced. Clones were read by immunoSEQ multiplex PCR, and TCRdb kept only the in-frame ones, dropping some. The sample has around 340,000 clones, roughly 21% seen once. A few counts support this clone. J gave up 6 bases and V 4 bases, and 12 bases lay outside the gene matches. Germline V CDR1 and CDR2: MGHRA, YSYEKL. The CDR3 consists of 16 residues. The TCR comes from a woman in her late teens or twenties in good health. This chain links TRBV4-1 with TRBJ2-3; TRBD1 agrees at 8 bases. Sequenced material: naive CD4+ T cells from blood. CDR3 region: CASSRGQGLTVDTQYF. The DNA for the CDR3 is TGCGCCAGCAGCCGCGGACAGGGCCTCACGGTCGATACGCAGTATTTT.